These 4 T cell receptor beta chains were all obtained from the same sample, sequenced in a study of neurological immune-mediated disorders. TCRdb ran MiXCR on the 5' RACE reads and lists one entry per CDR3 protein. In the table there are roughly 75,000 distinct CDR3 sequences, approximately 2.4% of which are singletons. The sample taken for sequencing was PBMCs. The receptors derive from a woman aged 25 to 39 with multiple sclerosis.

This clonotype has more than one count but fewer than ten. The genes are TRBV25-1 and TRBJ2-5, with TRBD2 identical over 13 bases. Germline V gives CDR1 MGHDK, CDR2 SYGVNS. There are 18 residues in the CDR3. V gave up 0 bases and J gave up 0 bases; unmatched junction bases: 4. CDR3 nucleotide sequence: TGTGCCAGCAGTGAATACGGGACTAGCGGGACATACCAAGAGACCCAGTACTTC. This codes for CASSEYGTSGTYQETQYF.

This clonotype has at least ten counts. This chain uses TRBV5-1 with TRBJ2-7; D is tentatively TRBD1 or TRBD2 (5 bases each). The length of the CDR3 is 14 residues. V was trimmed by 6 bases and J by 3 bases, leaving 16 bases between them. Looked up from germline, CDR1 is SGHRS and CDR2 is YFSETQ. In DNA, the CDR3 is TGCGCCAGCACCATATCTGGGACGGACTACGAGCAGTACTTC. It encodes CASTISGTDYEQYF. Filled out from reference TRBV5-1 and TRBJ2-7, the complete variable domain reads KAGVTQTPRYLIKTRGQQVTLSCSPISGHRSVSWYQQTPGQGLQFLFEYFSETQRNKGNFPGRFSGRQFSNSRSEMNVSTLELGDSALYLCASTISGTDYEQYFGPGTRLTVT.

This clonotype was detected ten times or more. The gene calls are TRBV5-1 and TRBJ2-3, with 7 positions matching TRBD1. CDR1 is SGHRS and CDR2 is YFSETQ in the germline V gene. This CDR3 has 15 amino acids. J lost 0 bases, V lost 2 bases, and 3 bases had no gene match. The CDR3, as DNA: TGCGCCAGCAGCTTCCGGGGACAGAGCACAGATACGCAGTATTTT. This codes for CASSFRGQSTDTQYF.

At least ten counts were recorded for this clonotype. The chain employs TRBV29-1 and TRBJ1-2, with D maybe TRBD1 (5 bases). Germline CDR1 SQVTM, CDR2 ANQGSEA. The CDR3 length is 14 residues. The V gene lost 6 bases and the J gene lost 5 bases, with 19 bases spanning the gap. The CDR3 region has the DNA TGCAGCGTACCCGGGACCGGTGGGTTATATGGCTACACCTTC. Protein product: CSVPGTGGLYGYTF.